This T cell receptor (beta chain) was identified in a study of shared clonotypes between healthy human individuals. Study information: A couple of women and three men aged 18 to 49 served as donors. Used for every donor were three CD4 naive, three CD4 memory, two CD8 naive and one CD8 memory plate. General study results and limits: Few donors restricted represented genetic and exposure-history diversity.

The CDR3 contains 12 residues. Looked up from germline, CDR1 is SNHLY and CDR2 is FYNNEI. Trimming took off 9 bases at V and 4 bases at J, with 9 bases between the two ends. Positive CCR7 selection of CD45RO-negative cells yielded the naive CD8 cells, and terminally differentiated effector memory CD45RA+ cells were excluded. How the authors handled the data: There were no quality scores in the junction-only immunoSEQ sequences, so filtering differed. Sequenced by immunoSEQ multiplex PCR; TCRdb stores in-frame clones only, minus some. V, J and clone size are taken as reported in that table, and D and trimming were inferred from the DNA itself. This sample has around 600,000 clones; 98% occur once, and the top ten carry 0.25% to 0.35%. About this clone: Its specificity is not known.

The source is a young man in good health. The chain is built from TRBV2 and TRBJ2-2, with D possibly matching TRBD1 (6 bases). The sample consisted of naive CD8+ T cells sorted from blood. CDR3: CASVGATGELFF. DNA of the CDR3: TGTGCCAGTGTGGGGGCCACCGGGGAGCTGTTTTTT.